The rows below give T cell receptor beta chains drawn from one sample of a study of vaccination and CD4 T cells after COVID-19. In TCRdb, the PCR reads were re-called with MiXCR into one record per CDR3 protein. The table shows roughly 11,000 distinct CDR3 sequences, with 35% to 55% occurring only once. Antigens for these TCRs are unknown. The sample consisted of CD4+ T cells from blood, cultured in vitro. These receptors were taken from a human donor who had recovered from COVID-19. The CDR3 runs from the conserved cysteine through the conserved F or W. Each record gives: clone size, J gene, V gene, D gene, CDR3 protein, CDR3 DNA. The D gene is left open where the match is weak. Some rows mark clone size as missing; the rest say once, few, many or name a class of expanded clone.

>-|TRBJ2-7|TRBV19|TRBD1
CASSSYHRGNPYEQYF
TGTGCCAGTAGTTCGTATCACAGGGGTAACCCCTACGAGCAGTACTTC
>-|TRBJ2-5|TRBV11-2|-
CASRRKETQYF
TGTGCCAGCAGGCGAAAAGAGACCCAGTACTTC
>-|TRBJ2-1|TRBV7-2|TRBD1
CASSFSRGLGNEQFF
TGTGCCAGCAGCTTTAGTAGGGGGCTCGGCAATGAGCAGTTCTTC
>-|TRBJ2-7|TRBV29-1|-
CSVGSTSGSHF
TGCAGCGTTGGGAGCACGAGCGGGTCCCACTTC
>-|TRBJ2-7|TRBV7-3|-
CASSLAADYEQYF
TGTGCCAGCAGCTTAGCGGCAGACTACGAGCAGTACTTC
>-|TRBJ2-6|TRBV19|-
CASSRSGGANVLTF
TGTGCCAGTAGTAGATCGGGTGGGGCCAACGTCCTGACTTTC
>-|TRBJ1-1|TRBV19|-
CASSKLGAEAFF
TGTGCCAGTAGTAAGTTGGGGGCTGAAGCTTTCTTT
>-|TRBJ1-1|TRBV2|TRBD1
CASSQRQGNTEAFF
TGTGCCAGCAGCCAGAGACAGGGTAACACTGAAGCTTTCTTT
>-|TRBJ1-5|TRBV6-1|TRBD1
CASSRGDRSNQPQHF
TGTGCCAGCAGCCGCGGGGACAGGAGCAATCAGCCCCAGCATTTT
>few|TRBJ2-5|TRBV27|-
CASSLSQNQETQYF
TGTGCCAGCAGTTTAAGTCAGAACCAAGAGACCCAGTACTTC
>-|TRBJ2-3|TRBV5-4|-
CASSPTLSTDTQYF
TGTGCCAGCAGCCCGACCCTCAGCACAGATACGCAGTATTTT
>-|TRBJ2-7|TRBV6-5|TRBD1
CASSYGTASYEQYF
TGTGCCAGCAGTTACGGGACAGCCTCCTACGAGCAGTACTTC
>-|TRBJ1-2|TRBV11-2|-
CASSSIEGTPYGYTF
TGTGCCAGCAGCTCTATTGAGGGGACCCCATATGGCTACACCTTC
>-|TRBJ2-5|TRBV25-1|-
CASSRQVQETQYF
TGTGCCAGCAGCAGACAGGTCCAAGAGACCCAGTACTTC
>-|TRBJ2-5|TRBV2|-
CASSPRAGSQETQYF
TGTGCCAGCAGTCCCCGGGCAGGTAGTCAAGAGACCCAGTACTTC
>-|TRBJ2-3|TRBV2|TRBD1
CASRRDRPSTDTQYF
TGTGCCAGCAGACGGGACAGACCTAGCACAGATACGCAGTATTTT
>few|TRBJ2-3|TRBV24-1|-
CATSGGGRKITDTQYF
TGTGCCACCAGTGGGGGGGGCCGAAAAATCACAGATACGCAGTATTTT
>few|TRBJ1-1|TRBV20-1|TRBD1
CSARKTGVDTEAFF
TGCAGTGCTAGAAAGACAGGGGTGGACACTGAAGCTTTCTTT
>medium-sized|TRBJ1-2|TRBV24-1|-
CATSGTRDGYTF
TGTGCCACCAGTGGGACCAGGGATGGCTACACCTTC
>-|TRBJ2-2|TRBV12-3/TRBV12-4|-
CASSRVVGELFF
TGTGCCAGCAGCCGTGTGGTCGGGGAGCTGTTTTTT
>-|TRBJ1-4|TRBV7-2|-
CASSPGGPNEKLFF
TGTGCCAGCAGCCCAGGAGGGCCTAATGAAAAACTGTTTTTT
>few|TRBJ1-5|TRBV21-1|-
CASSKSTENQPQHF
TGTGCCAGCAGCAAAAGCACAGAGAATCAGCCCCAGCATTTT
>-|TRBJ2-5|TRBV4-1|-
CASSQYPTAVTRETQYF
TGCGCCAGCAGCCAGTACCCGACAGCGGTCACCCGAGAGACCCAGTACTTC
>-|TRBJ2-2|TRBV7-2|TRBD2
CASSLGAGDLSGELFF
TGTGCCAGCAGCTTAGGAGCGGGGGACCTCTCCGGGGAGCTGTTTTTT
>few|TRBJ2-3|TRBV20-1|TRBD1
CSASGTGERDTQYF
TGCAGTGCTTCCGGGACAGGGGAAAGAGATACGCAGTATTTT
>-|TRBJ2-7|TRBV20-1|-
CSARDLPGNYEQYF
TGCAGTGCTAGAGATTTACCGGGAAACTACGAGCAGTACTTC
>-|TRBJ2-2|TRBV27|-
CASSNDGAATGELFF
TGTGCCAGCAGTAACGATGGGGCAGCCACCGGGGAGCTGTTTTTT
>-|TRBJ1-5|TRBV6-1|TRBD1
CASSDRDRVRGNQPQHF
TGTGCCAGCAGTGACCGGGACAGGGTCCGTGGCAATCAGCCCCAGCATTTT
>-|TRBJ2-7|TRBV19|TRBD2
CASSIDGLAGENEQYF
TGTGCCAGTAGTATAGACGGACTAGCGGGAGAGAACGAGCAGTACTTC
>-|TRBJ2-1|TRBV7-8|-
CASSLVAAPNEQFF
TGTGCCAGCAGCTTAGTCGCAGCACCCAATGAGCAGTTCTTC
>-|TRBJ2-1|TRBV11-3|TRBD2
CASSLTAGGQFF
TGTGCCAGCAGCTTAACGGCGGGAGGGCAGTTCTTC
>once|TRBJ2-3|TRBV24-1|TRBD2
CATSGSIGGSFSPDTQYF
TGTGCCACCAGTGGCAGTATCGGCGGGAGTTTCTCCCCAGATACGCAGTATTTT
>-|TRBJ2-7|TRBV6-2/TRBV6-3|-
CASRPGTFYEQYF
TGTGCCAGCAGACCCGGGACTTTCTACGAGCAGTACTTC
>few|TRBJ1-2|TRBV7-2|TRBD1
CASSLVGTGGNYGYTF
TGTGCCAGCAGCTTAGTCGGGACAGGGGGCAACTATGGCTACACCTTC
>-|TRBJ1-2|TRBV20-1|-
CSAVVGGNYGYTF
TGCAGTGCTGTGGTTGGCGGTAACTATGGCTACACCTTC
>-|TRBJ2-3|TRBV20-1|TRBD2
CSARTGTSGTDTQYF
TGCAGTGCCAGAACCGGGACTAGCGGCACAGATACGCAGTATTTT
>few|TRBJ1-2|TRBV29-1|TRBD1
CSVDRGLGYGYTF
TGCAGCGTAGACAGGGGGCTGGGGTATGGCTACACCTTC